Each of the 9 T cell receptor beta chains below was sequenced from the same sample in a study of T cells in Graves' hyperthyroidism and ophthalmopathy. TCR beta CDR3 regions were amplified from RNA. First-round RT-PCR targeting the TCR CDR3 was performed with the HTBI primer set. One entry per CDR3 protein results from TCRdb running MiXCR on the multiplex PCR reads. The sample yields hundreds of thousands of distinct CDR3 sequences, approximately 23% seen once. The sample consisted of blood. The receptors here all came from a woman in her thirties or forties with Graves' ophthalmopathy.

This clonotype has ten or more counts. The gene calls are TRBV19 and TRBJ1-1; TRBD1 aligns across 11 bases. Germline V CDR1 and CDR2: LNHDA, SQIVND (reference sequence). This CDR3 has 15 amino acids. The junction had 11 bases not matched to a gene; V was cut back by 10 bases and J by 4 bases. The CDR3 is CATKSRDRGGTEAFF. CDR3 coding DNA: TGTGCCACAAAATCCCGGGACAGGGGGGGCACTGAAGCTTTCTTT.

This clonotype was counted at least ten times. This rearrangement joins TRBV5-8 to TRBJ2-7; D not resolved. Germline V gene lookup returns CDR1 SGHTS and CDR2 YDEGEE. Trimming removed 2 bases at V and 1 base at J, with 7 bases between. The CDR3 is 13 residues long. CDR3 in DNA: TGTGCCAGCAGCTTATTTAGGTCCTACGAGCAGTACTTC. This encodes CASSLFRSYEQYF. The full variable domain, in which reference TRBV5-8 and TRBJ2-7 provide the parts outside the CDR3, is EAGVTQSPTHLIKTRGQQATLRCSPISGHTSVYWYQQALGLGLQFLLWYDEGEERNRGNFPPRFSGRQFPNYSSELNVNALELEDSALYLCASSLFRSYEQYFGPGTRLTVT.

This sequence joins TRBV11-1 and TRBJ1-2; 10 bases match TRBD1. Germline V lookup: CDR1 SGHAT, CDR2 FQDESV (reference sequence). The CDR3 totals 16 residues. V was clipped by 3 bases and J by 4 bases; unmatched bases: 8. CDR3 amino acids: CASSFSGTGDRYGYTF. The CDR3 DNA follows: TGTGCCAGCAGCTTTAGCGGGACAGGGGATCGCTATGGCTACACCTTC.

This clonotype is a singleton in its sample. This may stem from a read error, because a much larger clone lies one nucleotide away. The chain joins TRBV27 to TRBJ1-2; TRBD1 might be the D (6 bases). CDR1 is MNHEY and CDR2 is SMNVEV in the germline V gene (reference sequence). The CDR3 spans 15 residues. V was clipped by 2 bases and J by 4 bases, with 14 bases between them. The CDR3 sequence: CASSLSWTDSYGYTF. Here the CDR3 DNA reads TGTGCCAGCAGTTTAAGTTGGACAGACTCCTATGGCTACACCTTC.

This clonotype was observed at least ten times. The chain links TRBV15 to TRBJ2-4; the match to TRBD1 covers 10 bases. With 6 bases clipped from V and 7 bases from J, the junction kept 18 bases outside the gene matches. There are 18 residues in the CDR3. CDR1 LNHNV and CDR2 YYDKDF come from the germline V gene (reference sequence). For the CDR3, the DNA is TGTGCCACCAGTAGGGAACCTCCATGGACAGGGGGAGCTAACATTCAGTACTTC. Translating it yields CATSREPPWTGGANIQYF.

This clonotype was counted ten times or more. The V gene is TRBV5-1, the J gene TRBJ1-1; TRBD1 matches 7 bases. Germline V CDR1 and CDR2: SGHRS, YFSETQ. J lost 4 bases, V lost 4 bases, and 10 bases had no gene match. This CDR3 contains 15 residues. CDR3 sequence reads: CASSRETGSGTEAFF. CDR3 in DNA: TGCGCCAGCAGCCGTGAGACAGGGTCCGGCACTGAAGCTTTCTTT.

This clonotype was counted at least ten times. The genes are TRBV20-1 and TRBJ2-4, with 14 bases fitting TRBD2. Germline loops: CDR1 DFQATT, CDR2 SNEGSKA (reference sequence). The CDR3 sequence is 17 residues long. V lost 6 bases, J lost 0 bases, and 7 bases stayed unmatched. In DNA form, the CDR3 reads TGCAGTGCGGCGGGACTAGCGGGGGATCTAGCCAAAAACATTCAGTACTTC. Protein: CSAAGLAGDLAKNIQYF.

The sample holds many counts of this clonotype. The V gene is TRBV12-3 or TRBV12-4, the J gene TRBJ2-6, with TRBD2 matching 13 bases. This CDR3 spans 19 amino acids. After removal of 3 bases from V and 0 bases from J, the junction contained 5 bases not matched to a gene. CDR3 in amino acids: CASSLDGLAGDSGANVLTF. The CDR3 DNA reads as TGTGCCAGCAGTTTGGACGGACTAGCGGGAGACTCTGGGGCCAACGTCCTGACTTTC.

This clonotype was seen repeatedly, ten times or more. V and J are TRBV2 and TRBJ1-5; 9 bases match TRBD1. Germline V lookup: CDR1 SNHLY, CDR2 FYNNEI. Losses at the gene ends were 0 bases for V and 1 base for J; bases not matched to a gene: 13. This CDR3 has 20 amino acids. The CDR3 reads CASSEARGQGVWWSNQPQHF. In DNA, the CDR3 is TGTGCCAGCAGTGAAGCAAGGGGACAGGGTGTATGGTGGAGCAATCAGCCCCAGCATTTT.